What follows is one T cell receptor beta chain and its context. PCR amplification relied on 60 Vbeta primers (plus 13 Jbeta primers). Assay: immunoSEQ multiplex PCR; the TCRdb copy retains only in-frame clones and omits some. The sample includes about 160,000 clones, around 72% of them seen just once. The source of the sample is a study of cytomegalovirus exposure and HLA in healthy donors. This CDR3 contains 16 residues. Germline trimming cut 2 bases from V and 0 bases from J; bases unmatched to any gene: 3. From germline, CDR1 is SGHRS and CDR2 YFSETQ. This sequence originates from a man aged 50 to 60 in good health and CMV-seronegative. Sequencing input: PBMCs. V usage is TRBV5-1 and J usage is TRBJ1-1; 11 nucleotides align to TRBD1. CDR3 nucleotide sequence: TGCGCCAGCAGCTTACGGACAGGGGGCTTGAACACTGAAGCTTTCTTT. This encodes CASSLRTGGLNTEAFF. The full variable domain, in which reference TRBV5-1 and TRBJ1-1 provide the parts outside the CDR3, is KAGVTQTPRYLIKTRGQQVTLSCSPISGHRSVSWYQQTPGQGLQFLFEYFSETQRNKGNFPGRFSGRQFSNSRSEMNVSTLELGDSALYLCASSLRTGGLNTEAFFGQGTRLTVV.